The 18 T cell receptor beta chains below were found in one sample sequenced in a study of PD-1 blockade in classical Hodgkin lymphoma. Autologous stem cell transplantation was followed by relapse in every patient, and brentuximab vedotin exposure varied. Here immunoSEQ multiplex PCR was the method, and the copy in TCRdb shows in-frame clones only, minus some. Of about 25,000 clones detected, nearly 80% appear once; the ten largest clones hold under 7%. The sample consisted of peripheral blood mononuclear cells (PBMCs), taken at baseline. These receptors came from a human donor with classical Hodgkin lymphoma.

The chain links TRBV18 to TRBJ2-5; TRBD2 matches at 10 bases. The CDR3 loop spans 17 amino acids. Trimming at V came to 5 bases and at J to 7 bases, leaving 16 bases not matched to a gene. The germline V gene has CDR1 KGHSH and CDR2 LQKENI. The CDR3 DNA reads as TGTGCCAGCTCATCCCGGTTAGCGGGGGGCCCAAGTGGGACCCAGTACTTC. It is translated as CASSSRLAGGPSGTQYF. Drawing the rest from reference TRBV18 and TRBJ2-5, the complete variable domain is NAGVMQNPRHLVRRRGQEARLRCSPMKGHSHVYWYRQLPEEGLKFMVYLQKENIIDESGMPKERFSAEFPKEGPSILRIQQVVRGDSAAYFCASSSRLAGGPSGTQYFGPGTRLLVL.

The V call is TRBV5-6, the J call TRBJ2-5, with a tentative D call TRBD2 (5 bases). Germline lookup yields CDR1 SGHDT and CDR2 YYEEEE. The CDR3 sequence is 13 residues long. The V and J ends lost 4 bases and 5 bases respectively, with 12 bases between them. In DNA form, the CDR3 reads TGTGCCAGCAGCGAAACCGGGATGGAGACCCAGTACTTC. Its protein product is CASSETGMETQYF.

This chain links TRBV10-3 with TRBJ1-2; D perhaps matches TRBD1 (6 bases). Trimming left V 4 bases short and J 3 bases short, with 12 bases between. Germline V gene lookup returns CDR1 ENHRY and CDR2 SYGVKD. The CDR3 is 14 amino acids. The CDR3 here is CAISGRGADYGYTF. As DNA, the CDR3 is TGTGCCATCAGTGGCCGGGGGGCGGACTATGGCTACACCTTC.

This chain links TRBV2 with TRBJ2-1; TRBD1 or TRBD2 may be the D gene (5 bases each). Germline V gene sequence: CDR1 SNHLY, CDR2 FYNNEI. The CDR3 length is 13 residues. V was cut by 9 bases and J by 6 bases, with 15 bases left in between. CDR3 nucleotides: TGTGCCAGGAGGGGCCCCTCCCTCAATGAGCAGTTCTTC. This translates into CARRGPSLNEQFF.

The rearrangement joins TRBV7-2 to TRBJ2-3; TRBD2 aligns across 7 bases. J gave up 8 bases and V 6 bases, and 14 bases lay outside the gene matches. This CDR3 contains 15 residues. Germline V gene data show CDR1 as SGHTA and CDR2 as FQGNSA. CDR3 coding DNA: TGTGCCAGCAGTTTTGGTCGGACTAGGATTGGTACGCAGTATTTT. As protein: CASSFGRTRIGTQYF.

This chain connects TRBV9 to TRBJ2-7; tentatively, D is TRBD1 (6 bases). The CDR3 is made up of 14 amino acids. The V gene lost 0 bases and the J gene lost 0 bases, with 7 bases spanning the gap. The germline V gene encodes CDR1 SGDLS and CDR2 YYNGEE. The CDR3 loop reads CASSVVDSSYEQYF. The CDR3, as DNA: TGTGCCAGCAGCGTAGTGGACAGCTCCTACGAGCAGTACTTC.

This clone was seen once. V and J are TRBV4-2 and TRBJ1-3, with 7 bases matching TRBD1. V shed 4 bases and J 1 base; nucleotides not matched to a gene: 7. The CDR3 covers 16 residues. Germline V lookup: CDR1 LGHNA, CDR2 YNFKEQ. The CDR3 nucleotides read TGTGCCAGCAGCCGAGGGACAGCTAGGTCTGGAAACACCATATATTTT. Its protein product is CASSRGTARSGNTIYF.

This clone has a single count. This chain connects TRBV6-5 to TRBJ1-1; D uncertain. CDR1 and CDR2 from the germline V gene are MNHEY and SVGAGI. CDR3 size: 15 residues. V lost 0 bases to trimming and J lost 1 base, with 9 bases between them. For the CDR3, the DNA is TGTGCCAGCAGTTACTCGATGGAGGGGAACACTGAAGCTTTCTTT. Amino acids: CASSYSMEGNTEAFF.

CDR3 nucleotide sequence: TGCGCCAGCAGTGAGCTACTAGGGCGCACAGATACGCAGTATTTT. It translates to CASSELLGRTDTQYF. The chain has TRBV10-2 and TRBJ2-3, with D possibly TRBD2 on 5 matching bases. This CDR3 is 15 amino acids long. The ends were cut back, 2 bases at V and 1 base at J, with 10 bases in the middle. Germline V gives CDR1 WSHSY, CDR2 SAAADI.

The V gene is TRBV30, the J gene TRBJ1-6; tentatively, D is TRBD1 (5 bases). Germline V lookup: CDR1 GTSNPN, CDR2 SVGIG (reference sequence). V lost 6 bases, J lost 0 bases, and 12 bases lay in between. The CDR3 is 15 residues long. This CDR3 is CACDSLSSYNSPLHF. As DNA, the CDR3 is TGTGCCTGTGACAGCCTGAGCTCCTATAATTCACCCCTCCACTTT. The whole variable domain, filled in from reference TRBV30 and TRBJ1-6, reads SQTIHQWPATLVQPVGSPLSLECTVEGTSNPNLYWYRQAAGRGLQLLFYSVGIGQISSEVPQNLSASRPQDRQFILSSKKLLLSDSGFYLCACDSLSSYNSPLHFGNGTRLTVT.

This clone was seen a handful of times. The chain carries TRBV28 and TRBJ1-5; D is unclear. CDR1 and CDR2 from the germline V gene are MDHEN and SYDVKM. Trimming shortened V by 4 bases and J by 7 bases, and 14 bases separated the two germline ends. This CDR3 comprises 14 residues. The CDR3 sequence is CASSSPTATQPQHF. The DNA for the CDR3 is TGTGCCAGCAGTTCACCGACCGCGACCCAGCCCCAGCATTTT.

V is TRBV29-1 and J is TRBJ2-7; possibly TRBD2 for D (5 bases). Trimming took off 1 base at V and 0 bases at J, with 13 bases between the two ends. CDR3 length: 15 residues. Germline loops: CDR1 SQVTM, CDR2 ANQGSEA. The CDR3 bases are TGCAGCGTTGAAGCCCCTAGCTGGAACTCCTACGAGCAGTACTTC. Encoded protein: CSVEAPSWNSYEQYF.

The V call is TRBV9, the J call TRBJ1-4, with D possibly matching TRBD1 (5 bases). Deletions cut 4 bases from V and 8 bases from J, with 18 bases between. CDR1 and CDR2 (germline): SGDLS, YYNGEE. The CDR3 length is 15 residues. CDR3 sequence: CASSPKGARQEKLFF. The CDR3 DNA reads as TGTGCCAGCAGCCCGAAAGGGGCGAGGCAGGAAAAACTGTTTTTT.

This chain connects TRBV27 to TRBJ2-1; TRBD1 aligns across 9 bases. The CDR3 loop spans 14 amino acids. J was trimmed by 6 bases and V by 5 bases; bases with no gene match: 5. Germline-derived CDR1 and CDR2 are MNHEY and SMNVEV (reference sequence). CDR3 sequence: CASSRDRVLNEQFF. The CDR3 nucleotides read TGTGCCAGCAGTCGGGACAGGGTTCTCAATGAGCAGTTCTTC.

The V gene is TRBV2, the J gene TRBJ2-2, with TRBD1 identical over 8 bases. V trimming: 7 bases; J trimming: 0 bases; junction bases outside the gene matches: 4. The CDR3 extends over 15 amino acids. Germline V gives CDR1 SNHLY, CDR2 FYNNEI. In nucleotides, the CDR3 is TGTGCCAGCATTCGACAGGGGACGAACACCGGGGAGCTGTTTTTT. Amino acid sequence: CASIRQGTNTGELFF.

This chain connects TRBV11-2 to TRBJ2-5, with TRBD1 matching over 8 bases. The V gene end was trimmed by 2 bases and the J gene end by 5 bases; junction bases not matched to a gene: 16. The CDR3 contains 18 residues. Germline values: CDR1 SGHAT, CDR2 FQNNGV. The DNA of the CDR3 is TGTGCCAGCAGCTTATCGGAATTTTGGACAGGGCTTTGGGAGACCCAGTACTTC. It is translated as CASSLSEFWTGLWETQYF.

This sequence joins TRBV19 and TRBJ2-2; D is ambiguous. Germline CDR1 is LNHDA and CDR2 is SQIVND (reference sequence). Trimming pared 4 bases from V and 4 bases from J, leaving 13 bases between. The CDR3 loop spans 15 amino acids. Written as DNA, the CDR3 is TGTGCCAGTAGTACCAGCGTTTTGACCACCGGGGAGCTGTTTTTT. Translating it yields CASSTSVLTTGELFF.

The V gene is TRBV18, the J gene TRBJ1-2, with 7 bases lining up with TRBD1. V lost 5 bases, J lost 0 bases, and 6 bases stayed unmatched. CDR1 and CDR2 (germline): KGHSH, LQKENI. This CDR3 region has 15 residues. CDR3 sequence reads: CASSKDRDTNYGYTF. CDR3 sequence (DNA): TGTGCCAGCTCAAAAGACAGGGATACTAACTATGGCTACACCTTC.